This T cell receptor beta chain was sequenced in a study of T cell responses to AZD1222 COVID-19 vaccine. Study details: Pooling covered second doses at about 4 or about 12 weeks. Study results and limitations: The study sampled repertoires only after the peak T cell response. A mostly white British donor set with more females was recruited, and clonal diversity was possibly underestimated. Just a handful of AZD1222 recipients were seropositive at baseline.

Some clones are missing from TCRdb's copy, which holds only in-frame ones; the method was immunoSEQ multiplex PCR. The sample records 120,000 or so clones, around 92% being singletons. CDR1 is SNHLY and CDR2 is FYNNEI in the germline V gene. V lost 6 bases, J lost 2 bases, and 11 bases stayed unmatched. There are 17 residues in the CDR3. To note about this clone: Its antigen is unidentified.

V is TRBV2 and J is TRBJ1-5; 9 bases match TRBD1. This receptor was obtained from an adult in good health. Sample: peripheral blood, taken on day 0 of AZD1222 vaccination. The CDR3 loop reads CASSRGQGRRGNQPQHF. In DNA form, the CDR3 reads TGTGCCAGCAGCAGAGGACAGGGGAGAAGGGGCAATCAGCCCCAGCATTTT.